The clone carrying this TCR beta chain showed up many times. The antigen is not known. This record belongs to a study of T cells after yellow fever vaccination. Study results and limitations: Reappearing after the booster were most of the clones from primary vaccination (roughly 96% CD4, around 88% CD8).

TCRdb recomputed calls from the 5' RACE reads with MiXCR, one row per CDR3 protein. The repertoire consists of some 220,000 distinct CDR3 sequences, with approximately 3% occurring once and the leading ten covering about 3.3%. Between the trimmed V and J ends, which lost 5 bases and 0 bases, there was a span of 6 bases. The CDR3 is made up of 14 amino acids. From germline, CDR1 is SGHRS and CDR2 YFSETQ. V is TRBV5-1 and J is TRBJ2-6; D uncertain. Sequencing was performed on CD4+ T cells sorted from PBMCs, taken 10 days after the yellow fever booster vaccination. The TCR originated in a man younger than 35 who received the YFV17D yellow fever vaccine. The chain's CDR3 is CASRTDSGANVLTF. The CDR3 DNA follows: TGCGCCAGCAGAACAGACTCTGGGGCCAACGTCCTGACTTTC.